A single T cell receptor (beta chain) is shown here with its context. CDR1 and CDR2 from the germline V gene are SEHNR and FQNEAQ (reference sequence). Trimming left V 2 bases short and J 7 bases short, with 23 bases between. The CDR3 loop spans 17 amino acids. This specimen belongs to a study of blood T cell repertoires in COVID-19. Turning to the study itself: PBMCs, B-cell-depleted T cells, or T cells were the source of the cDNA or gDNA that made up the material.

Sequencing was performed with immunoSEQ multiplex PCR; in TCRdb, only in-frame clones are kept and a portion is missing. The profile covers 100,000 or so clones, with 87% appearing a single time and around 2% taken by the ten largest. The chain couples TRBV7-9 to TRBJ1-1, with D tentatively TRBD1 (6 bases). Material: peripheral blood. The source is a man aged 50 or older with active COVID-19. This CDR3 is CASSLFQGLLGGDEAFF. CDR3 sequence (DNA): TGTGCCAGCAGCTTATTCCAGGGGCTCCTGGGAGGGGATGAAGCTTTCTTT.